A single sample gave rise to the 20 T cell receptor beta chains below, sequenced in a study of T cells expressing NK-cell markers. After re-calling the 5' RACE reads, TCRdb lists one entry per CDR3 protein, DNA absent. This sample contains roughly 350,000 distinct CDR3 sequences. The sample comprised blood T cells: a sorted CD56 or NKG2C T cell subset, CD4+ or CD8+ T cells, or bulk PBMC T cells (not recorded which). These receptors were obtained from a man aged 18-69 years in good health.

The gene calls are TRBV12-3 or TRBV12-4 and TRBJ2-1; absent DNA, TCRdb's TRBD2 call cannot be checked. The CDR3 runs 14 residues. The CDR3 region is CATEPGARGNEQFF.

The V and J genes are TRBV15 and TRBJ1-6; TCRdb's D call of TRBD1 is untestable without DNA. The CDR3 length is 17 residues. CDR1 LNHNV and CDR2 YYDKDF come from the germline V gene (reference sequence). Here the CDR3 reads CATSRVRDRASNSPLHF.

V and J are TRBV20-1 and TRBJ1-1; as DNA is missing, the TRBD1 call by TCRdb cannot be tested. The length of the CDR3 is 17 residues. Germline CDR1 and CDR2: DFQATT and SNEGSKA (reference sequence). CDR3 region: CSAREIGTVKRYTEAFF.

The chain recombines TRBV7-3 with TRBJ2-1; TCRdb selects TRBD2, and the lack of DNA leaves this call unchecked. The CDR3 has 13 amino acids. CDR1 SGHTA and CDR2 FQGTGA come from the germline V gene. The CDR3 loop reads CASSLTSVNEQFF.

This rearrangement joins TRBV5-1 to TRBJ2-1; there is no DNA to check the TCRdb D call of TRBD2. The CDR3 is 17 amino acids. Germline assignment: CDR1 SGHRS and CDR2 YFSETQ. CDR3 sequence: CASSPTSALSSYNEQFF.

V and J are TRBV29-1 and TRBJ2-1. The CDR3 consists of 14 residues. The germline V gene encodes CDR1 SQVTM and CDR2 ANQGSEA. CDR3 in amino acids: CSVRPAAAYNEQFF.

The chain employs TRBV4-2 and TRBJ2-5; TCRdb gives TRBD2 as the D gene, but with no DNA this cannot be confirmed. This CDR3 is built from 16 residues. Germline V gene lookup returns CDR1 LGHNA and CDR2 YNFKEQ. The CDR3 protein is CASSQGSRGGTETQYF.

This chain's CDR3 is CASSLGVGGGQETQYF. The chain links TRBV11-2 to TRBJ2-5; TCRdb picks TRBD2, but there is no DNA to check that call. This CDR3 comprises 16 residues. Germline assignment: CDR1 SGHAT and CDR2 FQNNGV.

J is TRBJ2-3 and V is TRBV20-1; no DNA is available, so the TRBD2 call from TCRdb remains unchecked. The germline CDR1 and CDR2 sequences are DFQATT and SNEGSKA (reference sequence). This CDR3 is built from 16 residues. CDR3 amino acids: CSARDSTRPTTDTQYF.

The chain employs TRBV27 and TRBJ2-1; as DNA is missing, the TRBD1 call by TCRdb cannot be tested. The germline gives CDR1 MNHEY, CDR2 SMNVEV (reference sequence). This CDR3 region has 15 residues. The CDR3 sequence is CASSRHGTGYNEQFF.

This chain connects TRBV6-1 to TRBJ2-5. The CDR3 runs to 14 residues. Germline CDR1 MNHNS, CDR2 SASEGT. CDR3 sequence: CASSEAHFSETQYF.

The J gene is TRBJ2-5, the V gene TRBV5-6; the TCRdb D gene call, TRBD1, has no DNA to confirm it. The germline gives CDR1 SGHDT, CDR2 YYEEEE. The CDR3 consists of 14 residues. The CDR3 here is CASSRQDHQETQYF. The complete variable domain, with remaining parts taken from reference TRBV5-6 and TRBJ2-5, reads DAGVTQSPTHLIKTRGQQVTLRCSPKSGHDTVSWYQQALGQGPQFIFQYYEEEERQRGNFPDRFSGHQFPNYSSELNVNALLLGDSALYLCASSRQDHQETQYFGPGTRLLVL.

V is TRBV7-8 and J is TRBJ2-7; TCRdb's D gene call, TRBD1, goes unchecked for lack of DNA. The CDR3 runs 13 residues. Germline CDR1 is SGHVS and CDR2 is FQNEAQ. This chain's CDR3 is CASSVQGVGEQYF.

This chain uses TRBV11-2 with TRBJ1-3; absent DNA, TCRdb's TRBD1 call cannot be checked. Per the germline V gene, CDR1 is SGHAT and CDR2 is FQNNGV. The CDR3 spans 16 residues. The CDR3 region is CASSLEIGDGGNTIYF.

This rearrangement joins TRBV20-1 to TRBJ1-1; TCRdb outputs TRBD1, but without DNA this stays unchecked. This CDR3 is built from 13 residues. Germline V gives CDR1 DFQATT, CDR2 SNEGSKA (reference sequence). CDR3: CSALDRGVTEAFF.

This chain connects TRBV18 to TRBJ2-1; TCRdb names TRBD1, which stays unverified in the absence of DNA. The CDR3 contains 15 residues. Per germline, CDR1 KGHSH and CDR2 LQKENI. This CDR3 reads CASSPKDRDYNEQFF.

The chain employs TRBV28 and TRBJ2-7; lacking DNA, the TRBD2 call made by TCRdb goes unchecked. Looked up from germline, CDR1 is MDHEN and CDR2 is SYDVKM. The CDR3 totals 14 residues. CDR3 in amino acids: CASSFPGLATEQYF.

V and J are TRBV5-1 and TRBJ2-5; TCRdb's assignment of TRBD1 cannot be checked, as there is no DNA. Germline V lookup: CDR1 SGHRS, CDR2 YFSETQ. This CDR3 has 16 residues. The CDR3 sequence: CASSDGDRLTGETQYF. The full variable domain, in which reference TRBV5-1 and TRBJ2-5 provide the parts outside the CDR3, is KAGVTQTPRYLIKTRGQQVTLSCSPISGHRSVSWYQQTPGQGLQFLFEYFSETQRNKGNFPGRFSGRQFSNSRSEMNVSTLELGDSALYLCASSDGDRLTGETQYFGPGTRLLVL.

The chain has TRBV6-1 and TRBJ2-3; there is no DNA to check the TCRdb D call of TRBD2. This CDR3 is 17 amino acids long. In germline, CDR1 is MNHNS, CDR2 SASEGT. CDR3: CASSHHRRSAEDGTQYF.

The chain recombines TRBV24-1 with TRBJ2-3; TCRdb's D call, TRBD2, is unchecked because there is no DNA. CDR1 KGHDR and CDR2 SFDVKD come from the germline V gene. CDR3 size: 15 residues. CDR3: CATQRDSGGRDTQYF.